This TCR beta chain was retrieved from a study of CD8+ T cells in alopecia areata. About the research overall: Skin-grafted roughly 7-11-week-old female C3H/HeJ mice received tissue from roughly 6-13-month-old C3H/HeJ donors with spontaneous alopecia. Broader study findings: Relative to normal scalp, lesional scalp, especially alopecia totalis/universalis, showed higher clonality. Normal skin's resident alphabeta T cells are sequenced alongside lesional scalp T cells.

This clone was detected only a few times. Its antigen is not known. The listed genes are named as in mouse. The CDR3 end is not reached by the read, which stops 4 residues before it; the germline J gene fills it in. RNA extraction and reverse transcription yielded cDNA as sequencing template. Sequencing was performed with immunoSEQ multiplex PCR; in TCRdb, only in-frame clones are kept and a portion is missing. Listed for the sample are about 270,000 clones, none seen a single time. Trimming pared 8 bases from V and 0 bases from J, leaving 6 bases between. The CDR3 has 12 amino acids. Germline CDR1 reads NSQYPW; CDR2 reads LRSPGD (reference sequence). Sorting relied on CD4, CD8alpha, NKG2D, NKG2ACE and other markers applied to pooled cutaneous lymph node cells.

The TCR originated in a C3H/HeJ mouse with alopecia areata. MHC haplotype: H2-k. The sample consisted of CD4+ T cells sorted from a lymph node. The rearrangement uses TRBV1 and TRBJ2-3; the D gene is possibly TRBD2 (6 bases). Partial CDR3 DNA: TGCACCTGCGGGGGGAGTGCAGAA. It yields the protein CTCGGSAE. The entire CDR3 reads CTCGGSAETLYF. Variable domain in full (rest from reference TRBV1 and TRBJ2-3): VTLLEQNPRWRLVPRGQAVNLRCILKNSQYPWMSWYQQDLQKQLQWLFTLRSPGDKEVKSLPGADYLATRVTDTELRLQVANMSQGRTLYCTCGGSAETLYFGSGTRLTVL.